The rows below give T cell receptor beta chains drawn from one sample of a study of CD8 T cells in ankylosing spondylitis. One entry per CDR3 protein, called by TCRdb with MiXCR from the 5' RACE reads. The top ten clones hold around 0.51% of a sample with 800,000 to 900,000 distinct CDR3 sequences, about an eighth of them seen once. Sequencing input: blood, either unsorted or a sorted T cell fraction (not recorded which). The receptors shown here come from a male donor with ankylosing spondylitis. Each CDR3 is given with its conserved first and last residue. The order of the fields is J gene, V gene, D gene, clone size, CDR3 protein, CDR3 DNA. The D gene is left open where the match is weak. The size field is filled for only some rows; it gives once, few, many or a size class.

>TRBJ1-1|TRBV29-1|.|few
CSVEVPGRDWGKAFF
TGCAGCGTTGAAGTCCCCGGGAGGGATTGGGGTAAAGCTTTCTTT
>TRBJ2-7|TRBV6-5|TRBD2|once
CASSSRRLAEPYEQYF
TGTGCCAGCAGTTCCCGTCGACTAGCGGAGCCCTACGAGCAGTACTTC
>TRBJ1-4|TRBV6-5|.|few
CASSYGFGVGEKLFF
TGTGCCAGCAGTTACGGGTTCGGGGTTGGGGAAAAACTGTTTTTT
>TRBJ2-5|TRBV7-2|.|many
CASSPFLQGTQYF
TGTGCCAGCAGCCCGTTTCTACAAGGGACCCAGTACTTC
>TRBJ2-7|TRBV5-1|TRBD1|few
CASSLEPGQNYEQYF
TGCGCCAGCAGCCTGGAACCGGGACAGAACTACGAGCAGTACTTC
>TRBJ2-2|TRBV10-3|.|.
CAISATPSRSNTGELFF
TGTGCCATCAGCGCGACCCCTTCGCGGTCGAACACCGGGGAGCTGTTTTTT
>TRBJ1-2|TRBV20-1|.|.
CSGHRLSSGGYTF
TGCAGTGGCCACAGACTGTCTTCGGGGGGCTACACCTTC
>TRBJ1-2|TRBV29-1|TRBD1|many
CSVEGQGNGYTF
TGCAGCGTTGAAGGACAGGGTAACGGCTACACCTTC
>TRBJ2-5|TRBV20-1|.|few
CSAAFGGAETQYF
TGCAGTGCTGCTTTCGGGGGTGCAGAGACCCAGTACTTC
>TRBJ2-5|TRBV7-2|.|few
CASRISRQETQYF
TGTGCCAGCAGGATCTCCCGCCAAGAGACCCAGTACTTC
>TRBJ2-3|TRBV29-1|.|.
CSALARLLTDTQYF
TGCAGCGCTCTGGCCAGGCTCCTCACAGATACGCAGTATTTT
>TRBJ2-5|TRBV4-3|TRBD1|few
CASSLLTGTGETQYF
TGCGCCAGCAGCCTTTTGACCGGGACAGGCGAGACCCAGTACTTC
>TRBJ1-2|TRBV20-1|.|many
CSARTLVGGGYTF
TGCAGTGCTAGGACTCTTGTTGGGGGGGGCTACACCTTC
>TRBJ1-5|TRBV12-3/TRBV12-4|.|many
CASSPDRGGNQPQHF
TGCGCCAGCAGCCCGGATCGGGGGGGCAATCAGCCCCAGCATTTT
>TRBJ2-5|TRBV3-1|.|few
CASSQTGMETQYF
TGTGCCAGCAGCCAAACCGGGATGGAGACCCAGTACTTC
>TRBJ1-1|TRBV4-3|.|.
CASSQDLGSEAFF
TGCGCCAGCAGCCAAGACCTGGGCTCTGAAGCTTTCTTT
>TRBJ2-3|TRBV29-1|.|.
CSARRQLTDTQYF
TGCAGCGCCCGCAGGCAACTCACAGATACGCAGTATTTT
>TRBJ2-4|TRBV4-2|TRBD1|few
CASSQYRGANIQYF
TGTGCCAGCAGCCAGTACAGGGGAGCGAACATTCAGTACTTC
>TRBJ2-3|TRBV2|.|.
CASSTESTDTQYF
TGTGCCAGCAGTACCGAGAGCACAGATACGCAGTATTTT
>TRBJ1-2|TRBV5-1|.|.
CASSLASAIGGYTF
TGCGCCAGCAGCTTGGCGTCGGCAATTGGTGGCTACACCTTC
>TRBJ2-3|TRBV5-1|TRBD1|.
CASSPGTGGFTDTQYF
TGCGCCAGCAGCCCCGGGACAGGGGGTTTCACAGATACGCAGTATTTT
>TRBJ2-7|TRBV7-6|TRBD2|.
CASSLRREGPYEQYF
TGTGCCAGCAGCTTAAGGCGGGAGGGCCCCTACGAGCAGTACTTC
>TRBJ2-3|TRBV15|TRBD2|.
CATSSKGLAGRDTQYF
TGTGCCACCAGCAGTAAGGGACTAGCGGGGAGAGATACGCAGTATTTT
>TRBJ2-7|TRBV4-3|.|.
CASSQDTRYEQYF
TGCGCCAGCAGCCAAGATACGAGGTACGAGCAGTACTTC
>TRBJ1-5|TRBV10-3|.|few
CAIREGNQPQHF
TGTGCCATCAGGGAAGGCAATCAGCCCCAGCATTTT
>TRBJ2-7|TRBV7-2|.|few
CASRYGRGSSYEQYF
TGTGCCAGCAGATACGGACGGGGTAGCTCCTACGAGCAGTACTTC
>TRBJ2-1|TRBV28|.|many
CASIPPGVREQFF
TGTGCCAGCATACCCCCTGGGGTGCGCGAGCAGTTCTTC
>TRBJ1-4|TRBV7-9|TRBD1|many
CASSRDRGEKLFF
TGTGCCAGCAGTAGAGACAGGGGTGAAAAACTGTTTTTT
>TRBJ2-3|TRBV6-1|.|many
CASSRLSSTDTQYF
TGTGCCAGCAGTAGACTGTCTAGCACAGATACGCAGTATTTT
>TRBJ2-7|TRBV18|TRBD1|.
CASSYGTGFEQYF
TGTGCCAGCTCGTACGGGACAGGGTTCGAGCAGTACTTC
>TRBJ2-7|TRBV29-1|TRBD1|.
CSAALADRRSSYEQYF
TGCAGCGCCGCTTTGGCGGACAGGCGAAGCTCCTACGAGCAGTACTTC
>TRBJ1-2|TRBV25-1|.|.
CASSGRDSGYYGYTF
TGTGCCAGCAGTGGCCGGGACTCAGGCTACTATGGCTACACCTTC
>TRBJ2-6|TRBV7-2|.|few
CASSLVSVLTF
TGTGCCAGCAGCTTAGTGTCCGTCCTGACTTTC